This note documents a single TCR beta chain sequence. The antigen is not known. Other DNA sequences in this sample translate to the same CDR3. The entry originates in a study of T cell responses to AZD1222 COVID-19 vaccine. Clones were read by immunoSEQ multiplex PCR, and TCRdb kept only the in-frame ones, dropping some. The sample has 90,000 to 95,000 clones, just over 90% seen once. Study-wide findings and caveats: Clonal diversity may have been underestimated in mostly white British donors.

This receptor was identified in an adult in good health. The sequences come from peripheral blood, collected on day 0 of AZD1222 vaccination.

This chain's CDR3 is CASSLQGNQPQHF. CDR3 DNA: TGTGCCAGCAGCTTACAGGGCAATCAGCCCCAGCATTTT. The V call is TRBV7-9, the J call TRBJ1-5; D gene unclear. This CDR3 has 13 residues. V shed 2 bases and J shed 2 bases, with 4 bases lying between them. CDR1 is SEHNR and CDR2 is FQNEAQ in the germline V gene (reference sequence).